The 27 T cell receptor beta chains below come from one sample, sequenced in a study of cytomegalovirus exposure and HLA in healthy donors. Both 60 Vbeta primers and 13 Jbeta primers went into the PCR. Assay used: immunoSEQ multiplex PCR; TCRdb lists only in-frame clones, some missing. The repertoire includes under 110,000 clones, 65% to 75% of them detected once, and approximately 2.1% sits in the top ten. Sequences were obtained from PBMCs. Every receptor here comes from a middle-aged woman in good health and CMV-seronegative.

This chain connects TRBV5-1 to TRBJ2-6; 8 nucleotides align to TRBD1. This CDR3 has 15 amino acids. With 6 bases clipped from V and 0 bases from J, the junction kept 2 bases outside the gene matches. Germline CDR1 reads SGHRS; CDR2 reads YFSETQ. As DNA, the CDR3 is TGCGCCAGCAAACAGGGGGGCTCTGGGGCCAACGTCCTGACTTTC. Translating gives CASKQGGSGANVLTF.

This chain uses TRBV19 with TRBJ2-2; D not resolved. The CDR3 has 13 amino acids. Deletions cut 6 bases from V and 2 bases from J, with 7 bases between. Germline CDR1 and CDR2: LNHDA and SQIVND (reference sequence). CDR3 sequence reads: CASSYSNTGELFF. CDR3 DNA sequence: TGTGCCAGTAGCTACAGTAACACCGGGGAGCTGTTTTTT.

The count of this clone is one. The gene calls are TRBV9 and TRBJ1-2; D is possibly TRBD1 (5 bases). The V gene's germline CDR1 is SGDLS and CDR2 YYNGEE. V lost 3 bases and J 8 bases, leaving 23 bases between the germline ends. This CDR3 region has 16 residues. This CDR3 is CASSADPGPKGGGYTF. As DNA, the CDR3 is TGTGCCAGCAGCGCGGACCCGGGACCTAAGGGAGGAGGCTACACCTTC.

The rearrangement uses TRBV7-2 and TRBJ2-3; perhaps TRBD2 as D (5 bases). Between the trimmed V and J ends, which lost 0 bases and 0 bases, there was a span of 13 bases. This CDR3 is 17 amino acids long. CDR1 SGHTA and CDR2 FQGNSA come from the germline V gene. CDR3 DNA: TGTGCCAGCAGCTTAGCCCCGACGGGATATAGCACAGATACGCAGTATTTT. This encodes CASSLAPTGYSTDTQYF.

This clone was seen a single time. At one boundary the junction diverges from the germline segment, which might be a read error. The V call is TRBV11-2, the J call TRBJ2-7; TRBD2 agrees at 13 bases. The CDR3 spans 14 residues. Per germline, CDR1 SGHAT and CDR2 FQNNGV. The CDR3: CASGLRTSGSKQYF. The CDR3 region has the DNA TGTGCCAGCGGCTTAAGGACTAGCGGGAGTAAACAGTACTTC.

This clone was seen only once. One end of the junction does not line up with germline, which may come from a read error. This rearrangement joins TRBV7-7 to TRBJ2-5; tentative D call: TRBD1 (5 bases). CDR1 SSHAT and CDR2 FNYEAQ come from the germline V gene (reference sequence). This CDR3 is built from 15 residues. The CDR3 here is CASSISPRERETQYF. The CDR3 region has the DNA TGTGCTAGCAGCATAAGCCCCAGGGAAAGGGAGACCCAGTACTTC.

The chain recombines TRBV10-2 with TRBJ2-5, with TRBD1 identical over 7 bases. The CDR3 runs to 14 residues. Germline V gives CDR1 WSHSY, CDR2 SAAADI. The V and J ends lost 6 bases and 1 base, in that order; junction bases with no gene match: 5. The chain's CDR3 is CASSTDRAQETQYF. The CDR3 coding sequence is TGCGCCAGCAGCACAGACAGGGCCCAAGAGACCCAGTACTTC.

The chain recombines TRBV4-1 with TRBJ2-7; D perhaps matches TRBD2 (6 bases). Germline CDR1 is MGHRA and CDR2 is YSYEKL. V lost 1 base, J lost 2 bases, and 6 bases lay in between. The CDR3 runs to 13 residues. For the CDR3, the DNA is TGCGCCAGCAGCCAAGGGGGGGCCTACGAGCAGTACTTC. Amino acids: CASSQGGAYEQYF.

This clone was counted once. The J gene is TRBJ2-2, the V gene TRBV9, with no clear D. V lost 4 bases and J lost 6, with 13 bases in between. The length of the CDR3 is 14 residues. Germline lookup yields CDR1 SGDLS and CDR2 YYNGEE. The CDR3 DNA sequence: TGTGCCAGCAGCCCCCATCCCCCCCCCGGGGAGCTGTTTTTT. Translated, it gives CASSPHPPPGELFF.

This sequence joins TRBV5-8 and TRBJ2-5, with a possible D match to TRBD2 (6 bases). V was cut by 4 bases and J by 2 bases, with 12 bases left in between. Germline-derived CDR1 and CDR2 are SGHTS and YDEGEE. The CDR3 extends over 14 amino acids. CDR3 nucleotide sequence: TGTGCCAGCAGCACACGGGGGACTCAAGAGACCCAGTACTTC. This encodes CASSTRGTQETQYF.

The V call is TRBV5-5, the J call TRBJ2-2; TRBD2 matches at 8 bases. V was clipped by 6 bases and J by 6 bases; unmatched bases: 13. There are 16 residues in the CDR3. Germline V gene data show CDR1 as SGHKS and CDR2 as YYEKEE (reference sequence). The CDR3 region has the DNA TGTGCCAGCACCCCGAGCGGGACTAGTTTTTCCGGGGAGCTGTTTTTT. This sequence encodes CASTPSGTSFSGELFF.

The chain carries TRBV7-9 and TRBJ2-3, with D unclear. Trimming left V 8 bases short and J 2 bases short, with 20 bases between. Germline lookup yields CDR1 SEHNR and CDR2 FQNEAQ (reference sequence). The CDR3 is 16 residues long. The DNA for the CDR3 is TGTGCCAGCTTAGATAGACCGTACACTACCACAGATACGCAGTATTTT. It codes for CASLDRPYTTTDTQYF.

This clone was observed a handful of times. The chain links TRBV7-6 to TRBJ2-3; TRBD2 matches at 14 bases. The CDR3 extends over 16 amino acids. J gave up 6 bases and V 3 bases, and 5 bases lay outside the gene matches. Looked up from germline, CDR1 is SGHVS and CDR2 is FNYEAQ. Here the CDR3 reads CASSFMTSGRADTQYF. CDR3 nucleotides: TGTGCCAGCAGCTTTATGACTAGCGGGAGGGCGGATACGCAGTATTTT.

In DNA form, the CDR3 reads TGTGCCAGCAGCACTACCCGGGACAGGGGAGAGACCCAGTACTTC. Translating gives CASSTTRDRGETQYF. The genes are TRBV7-2 and TRBJ2-5; 10 bases line up with TRBD1. The V and J ends lost 5 bases and 4 bases, in that order; junction bases with no gene match: 7. The V gene's germline CDR1 is SGHTA and CDR2 FQGNSA. The CDR3 is 15 amino acids.

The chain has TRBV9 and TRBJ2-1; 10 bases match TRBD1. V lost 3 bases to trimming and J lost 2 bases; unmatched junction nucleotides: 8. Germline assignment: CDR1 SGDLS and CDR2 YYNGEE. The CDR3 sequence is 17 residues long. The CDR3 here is CASSGKAGQGTYNEQFF. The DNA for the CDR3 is TGTGCCAGCAGCGGAAAGGCGGGACAGGGGACCTACAATGAGCAGTTCTTC.

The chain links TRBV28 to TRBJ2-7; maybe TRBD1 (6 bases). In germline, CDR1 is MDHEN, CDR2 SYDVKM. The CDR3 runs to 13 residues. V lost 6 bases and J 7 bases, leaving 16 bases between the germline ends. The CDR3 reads CASRITGSGEQYF. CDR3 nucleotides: TGTGCCAGCAGAATCACAGGGTCGGGTGAGCAGTACTTC.

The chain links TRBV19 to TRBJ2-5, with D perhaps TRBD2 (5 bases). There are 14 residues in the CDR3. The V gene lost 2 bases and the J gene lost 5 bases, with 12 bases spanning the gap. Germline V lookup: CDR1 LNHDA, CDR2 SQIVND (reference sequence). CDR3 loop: CASSIRAAGETQYF. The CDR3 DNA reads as TGTGCCAGTAGTATAAGAGCGGCCGGGGAGACCCAGTACTTC. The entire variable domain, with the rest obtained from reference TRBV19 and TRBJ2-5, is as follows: DGGITQSPKYLFRKEGQNVTLSCEQNLNHDAMYWYRQDPGQGLRLIYYSQIVNDFQKGDIAEGYSVSREKKESFPLTVTSAQKNPTAFYLCASSIRAAGETQYFGPGTRLLVL.

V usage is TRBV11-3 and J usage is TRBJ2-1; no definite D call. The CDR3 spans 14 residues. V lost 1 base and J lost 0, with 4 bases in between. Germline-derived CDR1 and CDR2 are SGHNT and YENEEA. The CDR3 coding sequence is TGTGCCAGCAGCTTAGCCAGCTCCTACAATGAGCAGTTCTTC. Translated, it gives CASSLASSYNEQFF.

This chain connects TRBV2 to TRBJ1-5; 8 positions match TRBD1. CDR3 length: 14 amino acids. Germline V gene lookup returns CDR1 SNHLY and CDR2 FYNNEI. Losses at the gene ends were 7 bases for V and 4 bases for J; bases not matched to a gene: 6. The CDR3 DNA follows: TGTGCCAGCATCCCGGACAGGGCTAATCAGCCCCAGCATTTT. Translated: CASIPDRANQPQHF.

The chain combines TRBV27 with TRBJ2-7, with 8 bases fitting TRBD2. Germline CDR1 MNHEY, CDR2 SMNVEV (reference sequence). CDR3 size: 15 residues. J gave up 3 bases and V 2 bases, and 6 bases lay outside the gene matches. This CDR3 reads CASSLERGSNYEQYF. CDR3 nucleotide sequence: TGTGCCAGCAGTTTAGAGCGGGGGTCTAACTACGAGCAGTACTTC.

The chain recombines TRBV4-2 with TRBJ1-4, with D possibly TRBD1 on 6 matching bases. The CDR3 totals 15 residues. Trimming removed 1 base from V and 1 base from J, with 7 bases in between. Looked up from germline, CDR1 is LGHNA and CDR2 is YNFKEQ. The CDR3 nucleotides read TGTGCCAGCAGCCAAGGGACAGAAACTAATGAAAAACTGTTTTTT. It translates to CASSQGTETNEKLFF.

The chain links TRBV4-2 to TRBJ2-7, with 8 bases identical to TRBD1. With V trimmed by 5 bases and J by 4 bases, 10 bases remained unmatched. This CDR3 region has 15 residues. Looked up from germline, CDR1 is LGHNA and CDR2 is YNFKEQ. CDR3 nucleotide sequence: TGTGCCAGCAGCTTTTACCGGGACAGGCGGTACGAGCAGTACTTC. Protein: CASSFYRDRRYEQYF.

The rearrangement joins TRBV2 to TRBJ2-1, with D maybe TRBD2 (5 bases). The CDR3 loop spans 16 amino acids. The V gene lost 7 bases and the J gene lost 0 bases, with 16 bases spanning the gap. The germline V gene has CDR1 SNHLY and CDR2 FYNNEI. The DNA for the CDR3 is TGTGCCAGCACCGGAACTCAGCGGTTCTCCTACAATGAGCAGTTCTTC. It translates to CASTGTQRFSYNEQFF.

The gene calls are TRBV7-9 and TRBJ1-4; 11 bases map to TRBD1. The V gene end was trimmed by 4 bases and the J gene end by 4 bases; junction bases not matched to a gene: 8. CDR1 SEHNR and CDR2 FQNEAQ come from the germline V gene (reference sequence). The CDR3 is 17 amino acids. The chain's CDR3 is CASSWTGGEGLNEKLFF. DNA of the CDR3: TGTGCCAGCAGCTGGACAGGGGGCGAGGGCCTTAATGAAAAACTGTTTTTT.

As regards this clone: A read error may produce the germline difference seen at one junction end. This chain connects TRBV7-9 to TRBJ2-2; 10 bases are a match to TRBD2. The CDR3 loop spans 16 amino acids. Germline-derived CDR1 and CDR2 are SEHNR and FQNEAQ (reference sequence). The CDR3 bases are TGTTCCAGCAGCCAACCTAGCGGGGGAGACACCGGGGAGCTGTTTTTT. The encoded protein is CSSSQPSGGDTGELFF. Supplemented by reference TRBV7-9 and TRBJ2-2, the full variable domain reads DTGVSQNPRHKITKRGQNVTFRCDPISEHNRLYWYRQTLGQGPEFLTYFQNEAQLEKSRLLSDRFSAERPKGSFSTLEIQRTEQGDSAMYLCSSSQPSGGDTGELFFGEGSRLTVL.

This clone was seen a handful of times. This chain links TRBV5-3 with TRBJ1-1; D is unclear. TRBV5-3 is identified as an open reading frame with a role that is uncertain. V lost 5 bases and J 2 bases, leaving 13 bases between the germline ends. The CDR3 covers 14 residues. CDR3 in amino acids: CARSQRLSNTEAFF. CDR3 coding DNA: TGTGCCAGAAGTCAAAGACTGAGCAACACTGAAGCTTTCTTT.

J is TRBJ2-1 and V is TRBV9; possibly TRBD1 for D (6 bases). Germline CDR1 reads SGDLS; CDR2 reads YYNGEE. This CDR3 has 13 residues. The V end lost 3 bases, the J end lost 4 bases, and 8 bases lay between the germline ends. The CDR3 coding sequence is TGTGCCAGCAGCGAGACAGGTTACAATGAGCAGTTCTTC. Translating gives CASSETGYNEQFF.